A selection of T cell receptor beta chains follows, all from one sample in a study of identical twins. TCRdb processed the 5' RACE reads anew with MiXCR; each CDR3 protein has one entry. The sample yields approximately 1.8 million distinct CDR3 sequences, about 31% seen once. Sequenced sample: cord blood. These receptors all come from a newborn girl in good health. CDR3s include the opening cysteine and the closing phenylalanine or tryptophan. The order of the fields is D gene, V gene, J gene, clone size, CDR3 protein, CDR3 DNA. D genes are given only for firm matches. Expanded clones are given a class, and other clones once, few, many or no size at all.

NA,TRBV14,TRBJ2-3,NA,CASSLDRPRTDTQYF,TGTGCCAGCAGCCTCGACAGGCCCCGCACAGATACGCAGTATTTT
NA,TRBV6-5,TRBJ2-7,NA,CASSLDLLSYNEQYF,TGTGCCAGCAGTCTAGACTTGTTATCCTACAATGAGCAGTACTTC
NA,TRBV10-3,TRBJ2-7,many,CAISDNSYEQYF,TGTGCCATCAGTGACAACTCCTACGAGCAGTACTTC
NA,TRBV7-8,TRBJ2-7,NA,CASSTRTASYEQYF,TGTGCCAGCAGCACTCGGACGGCCTCCTACGAGCAGTACTTC
NA,TRBV7-2,TRBJ1-4,many,CASSLGGSNEKLFF,TGTGCCAGCAGCTTAGGAGGATCTAATGAAAAACTGTTTTTT
NA,TRBV20-1,TRBJ2-1,NA,CSARENRGGYNEQFF,TGCAGTGCTAGAGAAAACAGGGGGGGTTACAATGAGCAGTTCTTC
TRBD1,TRBV9,TRBJ2-3,NA,CAGSVARDRVTDTQYF,TGTGCCGGCAGCGTGGCCCGGGACAGGGTAACAGATACGCAGTATTTT
TRBD2,TRBV20-1,TRBJ2-7,few,CSARDPASGRSYSYEQYF,TGCAGTGCTAGAGATCCGGCTAGCGGGAGGTCCTACTCCTACGAGCAGTACTTC
TRBD1,TRBV6-6,TRBJ1-6,NA,CASRASDRGLSSPLHF,TGTGCCAGCAGGGCGTCCGACAGGGGGCTTTCCTCACCCCTCCACTTT
NA,TRBV6-5,TRBJ1-3,once,CASSYAQGTGNTIYF,TGTGCCAGCAGTTACGCCCAGGGTACAGGAAACACCATATATTTT
NA,TRBV28,TRBJ2-7,once,CASSPPVLVEQYF,TGTGCCAGCAGTCCTCCTGTCCTCGTCGAGCAGTACTTC
TRBD2,TRBV7-2,TRBJ2-1,NA,CASSGLAGGVEQFF,TGTGCCAGCAGCGGACTAGCGGGAGGGGTTGAGCAGTTCTTC
TRBD1,TRBV9,TRBJ1-1,NA,CASSGYWTGTNTEAFF,TGTGCCAGCAGCGGATATTGGACAGGGACGAACACTGAAGCTTTCTTT
TRBD2,TRBV5-1,TRBJ2-2,NA,CASTRTSGNTGELFF,TGCGCCAGTACCCGGACTAGCGGCAACACCGGGGAGCTGTTTTTT
NA,TRBV28,TRBJ2-7,NA,CASSLFQYEQYF,TGTGCCAGCAGTTTATTTCAATACGAGCAGTACTTC
NA,TRBV4-2,TRBJ2-7,few,CASSQELTRGSYEQYF,TGTGCCAGCAGCCAAGAGCTCACTAGGGGCTCCTACGAGCAGTACTTC
NA,TRBV20-1,TRBJ2-7,NA,CSAREYYEQYF,TGCAGTGCTAGGGAGTACTACGAGCAGTACTTC
NA,TRBV29-1,TRBJ2-4,NA,CSVEPGLAKNIQYF,TGCAGCGTTGAGCCGGGGTTAGCCAAAAACATTCAGTACTTC
TRBD1,TRBV7-2,TRBJ2-3,few,CASSLRKGQGSADTQYF,TGTGCCAGCAGCTTAAGGAAAGGACAGGGGAGCGCAGATACGCAGTATTTT
NA,TRBV6-5,TRBJ2-7,NA,CAAGPNYEQYF,TGTGCCGCCGGACCGAACTACGAGCAGTACTTC
TRBD1,TRBV5-1,TRBJ2-3,few,CASRGGQVIADTQYF,TGCGCCAGCAGAGGCGGACAGGTAATCGCAGATACGCAGTATTTT
NA,TRBV12-3/TRBV12-4,TRBJ2-2,NA,CASSLAQGIGELFF,TGTGCCAGCAGTTTGGCCCAGGGGATCGGGGAGCTGTTTTTT
NA,TRBV5-1,TRBJ2-1,few,CASSGGGLSYNEQFF,TGCGCCAGCAGCGGCGGGGGCCTCTCCTACAATGAGCAGTTCTTC
NA,TRBV5-1,TRBJ2-1,few,CASARNRQLKYNEQFF,TGCGCCAGCGCTCGAAACCGACAGCTTAAGTACAATGAGCAGTTCTTC
NA,TRBV6-1,TRBJ1-3,NA,CASSVKGSGNTIYF,TGTGCCAGCAGTGTGAAGGGGTCTGGAAACACCATATATTTT
NA,TRBV20-1,TRBJ2-2,few,CSARDRLTLNTGELFF,TGCAGTGCGCGGGACAGATTGACCTTGAACACCGGGGAGCTGTTTTTT
NA,TRBV27,TRBJ2-7,NA,CASSPDGSLNYEQYF,TGTGCCAGCAGCCCCGACGGGAGCCTCAACTACGAGCAGTACTTC
NA,TRBV12-3/TRBV12-4,TRBJ1-3,few,CASTTGGSGNTIYF,TGTGCCAGCACCACCGGGGGTTCTGGAAACACCATATATTTT
NA,TRBV6-1,TRBJ2-7,NA,CASSEAFSQGWNEQYF,TGTGCCAGCAGTGAAGCTTTCAGCCAGGGGTGGAACGAGCAGTACTTC
NA,TRBV19,TRBJ1-1,NA,CASTLVGNTEAFF,TGTGCCAGTACCCTAGTGGGGAACACTGAAGCTTTCTTT
NA,TRBV27,TRBJ2-1,few,CASSDRDLPYNEQFF,TGTGCCAGCAGCGACCGGGACCTTCCCTACAATGAGCAGTTCTTC
NA,TRBV12-3/TRBV12-4,TRBJ2-5,NA,CASSFIGETQYF,TGTGCCAGCAGTTTCATAGGCGAGACCCAGTACTTC
TRBD2,TRBV28,TRBJ2-5,NA,CASSLSLAANQETQYF,TGTGCCAGCAGTTTATCGCTAGCGGCCAATCAAGAGACCCAGTACTTC
TRBD2,TRBV20-1,TRBJ2-7,once,CSAGTSVGYEQYF,TGCAGTGCTGGGACTAGCGTGGGCTACGAGCAGTACTTC
TRBD2,TRBV20-1,TRBJ2-1,NA,CSAGGVAKNIQFF,TGCAGTGCTGGGGGGGTAGCCAAAAACATTCAGTTCTTC
NA,TRBV11-2,TRBJ1-2,NA,CAALETAYGYTF,TGTGCCGCCTTGGAGACTGCTTATGGCTACACCTTC
NA,TRBV4-1,TRBJ2-1,NA,CASSQDAGSGFF,TGCGCCAGCAGCCAAGACGCGGGATCGGGGTTCTTC
NA,TRBV20-1,TRBJ1-2,NA,CSAPGTPYGYTF,TGCAGTGCTCCCGGGACACCCTATGGCTACACCTTC
NA,TRBV27,TRBJ1-1,NA,CASSLFGHRASKNTEAFF,TGTGCCAGCAGTTTATTCGGGCACAGGGCGAGTAAGAACACTGAAGCTTTCTTT
TRBD2,TRBV7-2,TRBJ2-5,NA,CASRKGLAVTTTRETQYF,TGTGCCAGCAGGAAGGGACTAGCGGTAACAACAACAAGGGAGACCCAGTACTTC
NA,TRBV28,TRBJ1-6,NA,CASTLPGSPLHF,TGTGCCAGCACCCTCCCGGGTTCACCCCTCCACTTT
TRBD1,TRBV7-9,TRBJ2-3,few,CASSLAPFRQGLWTDTQYF,TGTGCCAGCAGCTTAGCCCCATTCAGACAGGGGCTTTGGACAGATACGCAGTATTTT
TRBD1,TRBV27,TRBJ1-2,NA,CASSYLQGGYGYTF,TGTGCCAGCAGTTACCTACAGGGGGGCTATGGCTACACCTTC
NA,TRBV12-3/TRBV12-4,TRBJ1-1,few,CASSPDGVYTEAFF,TGTGCCAGCAGCCCCGACGGGGTGTACACTGAAGCTTTCTTT
NA,TRBV28,TRBJ2-2,NA,CASSLSGRNTGELFF,TGTGCCAGCAGTTTATCGGGGCGGAACACCGGGGAGCTGTTTTTT
TRBD1,TRBV7-9,TRBJ1-4,NA,CASIRTGGANEKLFF,TGTGCCAGCATCAGGACAGGGGGAGCTAATGAAAAACTGTTTTTT
NA,TRBV7-2,TRBJ1-2,few,CASSSYRDHGYTF,TGTGCCAGCAGCTCATACAGGGATCATGGCTACACCTTC
TRBD2,TRBV7-7,TRBJ2-5,few,CASSLVAGVQETQYF,TGTGCTAGCAGCTTGGTGGCGGGGGTCCAAGAGACCCAGTACTTC
NA,TRBV6-6,TRBJ1-3,NA,CASSYQQGGNTIYF,TGTGCCAGCAGTTATCAACAGGGAGGAAACACCATATATTTT
TRBD1,TRBV19,TRBJ2-7,once,CASKLGQGIGDEQYF,TGTGCCAGCAAACTGGGACAGGGGATTGGTGACGAGCAGTACTTC
TRBD2,TRBV28,TRBJ2-1,NA,CASSSTTSGSLEQFF,TGTGCCAGCAGTTCTACGACTAGCGGGAGCCTTGAGCAGTTCTTC
NA,TRBV7-6,TRBJ2-3,NA,CASSPRFLGGTDTQYF,TGTGCCAGCAGCCCCCGCTTCCTAGGGGGCACAGATACGCAGTATTTT
TRBD2,TRBV20-1,TRBJ2-7,few,CSAYQTGLAGGVEQYF,TGCAGTGCCTATCAAACGGGACTAGCGGGAGGTGTTGAGCAGTACTTC
NA,TRBV20-1,TRBJ1-4,NA,CSAGFNEKLFF,TGCAGTGCTGGATTTAATGAAAAACTGTTTTTT
TRBD1,TRBV12-3/TRBV12-4,TRBJ2-1,few,CASSLQGALPQFF,TGTGCCAGCAGTTTACAGGGGGCGCTGCCTCAGTTCTTC
NA,TRBV9,TRBJ2-3,NA,CASSVNPGRTDTQYF,TGTGCCAGCAGCGTAAACCCTGGCCGCACAGATACGCAGTATTTT
NA,TRBV12-3/TRBV12-4,TRBJ1-5,NA,CASSSLPVTNQPQHF,TGTGCCAGCAGTTCCCTTCCAGTTACCAATCAGCCCCAGCATTTT
NA,TRBV5-1,TRBJ2-4,few,CASSFGLAQSKNIQYF,TGCGCCAGCAGCTTTGGGCTCGCTCAATCGAAAAACATTCAGTACTTC
NA,TRBV20-1,TRBJ1-2,NA,CSARGGREDNGYTF,TGCAGTGCTAGAGGGGGCAGGGAAGATAATGGCTACACCTTC
TRBD2,TRBV29-1,TRBJ2-3,NA,CSVEPLAVWGTDTQYF,TGCAGCGTTGAGCCCCTAGCGGTGTGGGGCACAGATACGCAGTATTTT